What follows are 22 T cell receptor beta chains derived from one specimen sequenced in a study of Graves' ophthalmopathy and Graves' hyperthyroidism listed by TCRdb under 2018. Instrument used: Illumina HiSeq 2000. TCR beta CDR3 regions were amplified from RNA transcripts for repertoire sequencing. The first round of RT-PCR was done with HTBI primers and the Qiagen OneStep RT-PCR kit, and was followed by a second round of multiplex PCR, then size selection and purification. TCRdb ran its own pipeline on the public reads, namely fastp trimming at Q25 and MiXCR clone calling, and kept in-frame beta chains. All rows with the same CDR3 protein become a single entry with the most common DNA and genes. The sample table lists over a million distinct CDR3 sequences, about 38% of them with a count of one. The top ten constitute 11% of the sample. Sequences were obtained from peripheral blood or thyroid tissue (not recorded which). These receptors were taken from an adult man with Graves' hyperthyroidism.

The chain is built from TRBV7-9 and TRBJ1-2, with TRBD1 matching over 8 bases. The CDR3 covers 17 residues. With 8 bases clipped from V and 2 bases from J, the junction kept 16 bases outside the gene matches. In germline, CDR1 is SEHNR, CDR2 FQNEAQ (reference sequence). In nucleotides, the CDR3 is TGTGCCAGCTCACCGGTGGACAGGGAGCGAGGGAACTATGGCTACACCTTC. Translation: CASSPVDRERGNYGYTF. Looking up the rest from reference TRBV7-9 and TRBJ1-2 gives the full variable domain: DTGVSQNPRHKITKRGQNVTFRCDPISEHNRLYWYRQTLGQGPEFLTYFQNEAQLEKSRLLSDRFSAERPKGSFSTLEIQRTEQGDSAMYLCASSPVDRERGNYGYTFGSGTRLTVV.

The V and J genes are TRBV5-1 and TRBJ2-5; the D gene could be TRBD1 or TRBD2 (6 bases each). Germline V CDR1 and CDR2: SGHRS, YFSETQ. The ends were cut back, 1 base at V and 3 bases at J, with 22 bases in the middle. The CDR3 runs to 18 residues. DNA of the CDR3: TGCGCCAGCAGCTTGTTACCTTCCGGGGGCCTACTCGAAGAGACCCAGTACTTC. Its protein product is CASSLLPSGGLLEETQYF.

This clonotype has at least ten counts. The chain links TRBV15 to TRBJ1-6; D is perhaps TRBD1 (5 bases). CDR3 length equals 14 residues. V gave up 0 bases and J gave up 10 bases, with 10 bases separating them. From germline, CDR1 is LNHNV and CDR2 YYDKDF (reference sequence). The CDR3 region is CATSRDRVGSPLHF. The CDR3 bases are TGTGCCACCAGCAGAGACAGGGTTGGCTCACCCCTCCACTTT.

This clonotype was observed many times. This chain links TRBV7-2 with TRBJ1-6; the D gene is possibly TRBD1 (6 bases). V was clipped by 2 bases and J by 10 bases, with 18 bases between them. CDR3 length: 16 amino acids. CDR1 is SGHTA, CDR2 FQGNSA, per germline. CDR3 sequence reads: CASSLLKGGGRSPLHF. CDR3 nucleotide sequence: TGTGCCAGCAGCTTACTGAAGGGAGGGGGGAGATCACCCCTCCACTTT.

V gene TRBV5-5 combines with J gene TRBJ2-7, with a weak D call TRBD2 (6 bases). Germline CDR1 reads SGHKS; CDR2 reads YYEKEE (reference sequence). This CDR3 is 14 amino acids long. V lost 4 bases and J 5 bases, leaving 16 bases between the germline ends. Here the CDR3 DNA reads TGTGCCAGCAGCAGGCTGGGGGAGGACCACGAGCAGTACTTC. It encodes CASSRLGEDHEQYF.

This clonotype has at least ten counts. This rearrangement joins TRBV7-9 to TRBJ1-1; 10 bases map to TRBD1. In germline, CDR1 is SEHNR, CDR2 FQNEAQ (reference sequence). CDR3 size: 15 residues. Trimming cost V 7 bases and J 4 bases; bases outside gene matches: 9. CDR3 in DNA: TGTGCCAGCACCCGACAGGGGGCGGCTAGCACTGAAGCTTTCTTT. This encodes CASTRQGAASTEAFF.

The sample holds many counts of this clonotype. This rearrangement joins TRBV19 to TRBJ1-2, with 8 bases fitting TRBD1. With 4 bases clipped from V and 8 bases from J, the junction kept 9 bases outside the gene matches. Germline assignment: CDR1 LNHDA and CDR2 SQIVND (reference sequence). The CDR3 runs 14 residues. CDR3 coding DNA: TGTGCCAGTAGTACCCACCAGGGGGCACACGGCTACACCTTC. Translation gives CASSTHQGAHGYTF.

The CDR3 DNA reads TGCAGTGCTGGAGCACGCAAAAAGGGCTCTGGAAACACCATATATTTT. Translating gives CSAGARKKGSGNTIYF. This chain uses TRBV20-1 with TRBJ1-3; D unclear. Trimming took off 5 bases at V and 0 bases at J, with 17 bases between the two ends. This CDR3 comprises 16 residues. Germline V gene data show CDR1 as DFQATT and CDR2 as SNEGSKA (reference sequence).

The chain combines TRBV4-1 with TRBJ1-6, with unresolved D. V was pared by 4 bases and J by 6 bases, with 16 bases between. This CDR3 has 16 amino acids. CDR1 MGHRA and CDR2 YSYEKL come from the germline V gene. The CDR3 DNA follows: TGCGCCAGCAGCCGAGGCGGAGGCCAGGTTAATTCACCCCTCCACTTT. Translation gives CASSRGGGQVNSPLHF.

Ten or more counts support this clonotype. Here the CDR3 DNA reads TGCAGTGCGGACGACAGCGCAACTAACTATGGCTACACCTTC. Encoded protein: CSADDSATNYGYTF. V usage is TRBV20-1 and J usage is TRBJ1-2; D is possibly TRBD1 (5 bases). CDR3 length: 14 amino acids. Trimming shortened V by 6 bases and J by 0 bases, and 14 bases separated the two germline ends. CDR1 and CDR2 (germline): DFQATT, SNEGSKA (reference sequence).

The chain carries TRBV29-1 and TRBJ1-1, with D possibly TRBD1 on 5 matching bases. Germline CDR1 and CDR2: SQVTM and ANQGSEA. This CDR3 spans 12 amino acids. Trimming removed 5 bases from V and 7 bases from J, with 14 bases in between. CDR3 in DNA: TGCAGCGTTTCCGAGGGGAGTCGTGAAGCTTTCTTT. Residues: CSVSEGSREAFF.

The CDR3: CASSLRWGRGTGELFF. CDR3 DNA: TGTGCCAGCAGCTTAAGGTGGGGCCGGGGCACCGGGGAGCTGTTTTTT. The V and J genes are TRBV7-2 and TRBJ2-2; D is perhaps TRBD1 or TRBD2 (5 bases each). The V gene's germline CDR1 is SGHTA and CDR2 FQGNSA. CDR3 length: 16 amino acids. V lost 2 bases to trimming and J lost 4 bases, with 14 bases between them.

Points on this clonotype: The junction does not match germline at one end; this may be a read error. The DNA of the CDR3 is TGTGCCAGCAGTTACTCTTTCGGGCCAGGTCTTGAAAAACTGTTTTTT. This translates into CASSYSFGPGLEKLFF. The rearrangement joins TRBV10-3 to TRBJ1-4; D not resolved. The CDR3 contains 16 residues. Germline-derived CDR1 and CDR2 are ENHRY and SYGVKD.

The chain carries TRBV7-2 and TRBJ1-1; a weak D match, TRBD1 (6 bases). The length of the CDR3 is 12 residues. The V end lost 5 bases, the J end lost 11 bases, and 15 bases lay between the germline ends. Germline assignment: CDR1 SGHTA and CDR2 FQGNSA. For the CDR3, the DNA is TGTGCCAGCAGCAAAACAGGGTTTTTGGCTTTCTTT. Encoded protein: CASSKTGFLAFF.

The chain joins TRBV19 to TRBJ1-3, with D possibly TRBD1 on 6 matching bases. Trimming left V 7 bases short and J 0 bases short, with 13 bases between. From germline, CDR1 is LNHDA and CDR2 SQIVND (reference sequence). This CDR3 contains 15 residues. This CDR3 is CASTLTDSSGNTIYF. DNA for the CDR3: TGTGCCAGTACCCTAACGGACAGCTCTGGAAACACCATATATTTT.

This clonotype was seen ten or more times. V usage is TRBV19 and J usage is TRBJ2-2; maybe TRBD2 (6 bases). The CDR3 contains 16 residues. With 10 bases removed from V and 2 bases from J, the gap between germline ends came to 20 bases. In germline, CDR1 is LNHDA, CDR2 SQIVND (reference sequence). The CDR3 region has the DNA TGTGCCACCCTCCCCGGGACTTCAATCAACACCGGGGAGCTGTTTTTT. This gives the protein CATLPGTSINTGELFF.

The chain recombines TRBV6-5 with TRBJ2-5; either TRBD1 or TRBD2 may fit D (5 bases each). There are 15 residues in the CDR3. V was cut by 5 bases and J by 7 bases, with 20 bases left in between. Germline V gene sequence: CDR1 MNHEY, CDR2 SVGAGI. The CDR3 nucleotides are TGTGCCAGCAGTCGCAGAGGGACCTCAGGTGGGACCCAGTACTTC. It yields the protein CASSRRGTSGGTQYF.

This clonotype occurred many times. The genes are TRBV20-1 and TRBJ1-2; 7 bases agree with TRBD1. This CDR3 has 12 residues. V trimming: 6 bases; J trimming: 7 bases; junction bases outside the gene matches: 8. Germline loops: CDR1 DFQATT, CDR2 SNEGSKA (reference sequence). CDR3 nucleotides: TGCAGTGCACCTCCGGGACAGCGTGGCTACACCTTC. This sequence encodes CSAPPGQRGYTF.

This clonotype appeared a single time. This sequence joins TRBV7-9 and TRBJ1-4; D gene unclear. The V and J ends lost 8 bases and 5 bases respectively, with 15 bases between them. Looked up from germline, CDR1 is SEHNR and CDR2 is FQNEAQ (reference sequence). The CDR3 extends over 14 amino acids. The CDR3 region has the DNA TGTGCCAGCTCACCACCGAGCAGGAATGAAAAACTGTTTTTT. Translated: CASSPPSRNEKLFF.

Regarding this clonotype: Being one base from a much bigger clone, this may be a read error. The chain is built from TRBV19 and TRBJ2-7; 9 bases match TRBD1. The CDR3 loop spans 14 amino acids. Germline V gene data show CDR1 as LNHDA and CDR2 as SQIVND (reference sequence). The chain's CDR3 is CASSTGQGQYGQYF. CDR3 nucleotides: TGTGCCAGTAGTACGGGACAGGGTCAGTACGGGCAGTACTTC.

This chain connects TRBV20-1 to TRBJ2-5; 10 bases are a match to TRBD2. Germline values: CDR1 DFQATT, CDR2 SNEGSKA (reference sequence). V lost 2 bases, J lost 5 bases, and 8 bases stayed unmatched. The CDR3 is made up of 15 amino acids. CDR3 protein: CSARLAGELRETQYF. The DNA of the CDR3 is TGCAGTGCTAGACTAGCGGGGGAGTTAAGGGAGACCCAGTACTTC.

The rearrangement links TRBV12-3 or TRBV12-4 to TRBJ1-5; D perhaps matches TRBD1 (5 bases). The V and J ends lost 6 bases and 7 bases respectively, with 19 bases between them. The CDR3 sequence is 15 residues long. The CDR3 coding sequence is TGTGCCAGCAGGGCAGGCAGGGCCCGGGGCCAGCCCCAGCATTTT. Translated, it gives CASRAGRARGQPQHF.